This passage covers 28 T cell receptor beta chains from one sample sequenced in a study of glioma-infiltrating T cells. Amplification of TCR alpha and beta CDR3 regions from RNA used iRepertoire nested multiplex PCR. TCRdb analysed the multiplex PCR reads with MiXCR anew, one entry per CDR3 protein. The sample lists some 40,000 distinct CDR3 sequences, 20% to 25% occurring once. The sample comprised glioma tissue, nonneoplastic brain tissue, or PBMCs (not recorded which). All receptors derive from a human donor with low-grade glioma or glioblastoma, undergoing nonglioma brain surgery, or in good health (not recorded which).

This clonotype was counted at least ten times. The rearrangement joins TRBV7-9 to TRBJ1-2; the match to TRBD1 covers 9 bases. The CDR3 consists of 15 residues. Germline assignment: CDR1 SEHNR and CDR2 FQNEAQ (reference sequence). Trimming removed 3 bases from V and 2 bases from J; junction bases left unmatched: 4. The CDR3 here is CASSFSGTGNYGYTF. The CDR3 DNA reads TGTGCCAGCAGCTTCTCCGGGACAGGGAACTATGGCTACACCTTC.

This clonotype was recorded a few times. Since a much larger clone is just one base distant, this may be a read error. The rearrangement uses TRBV6-5 and TRBJ2-7, with 10 bases fitting TRBD2. Looked up from germline, CDR1 is MNHEY and CDR2 is SVGAGI. This CDR3 spans 13 amino acids. CDR3 in DNA: TGCGCCAGCGGGGGGGGCAGACAAATAGAGCAGTACGTC. Encoded protein: CASGGGRQIEQYV.

Details on this clonotype: With a much larger clone just one base away, this may be a read error. This chain links TRBV5-1 with TRBJ1-1, with D unclear. Germline CDR1 SGHRS, CDR2 YFSETQ. The V and J ends lost 3 bases and 1 base respectively, with 7 bases between them. The CDR3 sequence is 13 residues long. The CDR3 sequence: CASSSDENTEAFF. The CDR3 DNA is TGCGCCAGCAGCTCGGACGAGAACACTGAAGCTTTCTTT.

Points on this clonotype: This may stem from a read error, because a much larger clone lies one nucleotide away. The rearrangement uses TRBV5-1 and TRBJ2-7; no clear D gene. Germline values: CDR1 SGHRS, CDR2 YFSETQ. The CDR3 extends over 14 amino acids. CDR3 protein: CASSLEWLGYGQYF. The DNA of the CDR3 is TGCGCCAGCAGCTTGGAGTGGCTGGGCTACGGGCAGTACTTC.

On this clonotype itself: One junction end does not reproduce the germline sequence, and a read error may be involved. The rearrangement links TRBV11-2 to TRBJ1-3, with no clear D. The CDR3 covers 16 residues. The germline V gene has CDR1 SGHAT and CDR2 FQNNGV. This chain's CDR3 is CASGLVAGSSGNTIYF. The CDR3 nucleotides read TGTGCCAGCGGCTTAGTAGCTGGAAGCTCTGGAAACACCATATATTTT. The full variable domain, rest sourced from reference TRBV11-2 and TRBJ1-3, is EAGVAQSPRYKIIEKRQSVAFWCNPISGHATLYWYQQILGQGPKLLIQFQNNGVVDDSQLPKDRFSAERLKGVDSTLKIQPAKLEDSAVYLCASGLVAGSSGNTIYFGEGSWLTVV.

This clonotype was counted many times. J is TRBJ1-5 and V is TRBV28; D is undetermined. The CDR3 extends over 15 amino acids. Germline CDR1 MDHEN, CDR2 SYDVKM. V was trimmed by 5 bases and J by 4 bases, leaving 15 bases between them. This CDR3 reads CASSREVAWNQPQHF. CDR3 DNA: TGTGCCAGCAGTCGGGAGGTAGCATGGAATCAGCCCCAGCATTTT.

The V gene is TRBV5-1, the J gene TRBJ2-1; 14 bases line up with TRBD2. CDR1 SGHRS and CDR2 YFSETQ come from the germline V gene. The J segment lost 2 bases and the V segment lost 5 bases, leaving 3 bases of the junction unmatched. This CDR3 contains 16 residues. DNA for the CDR3: TGCGCCAGCAGTCAGACTAGCGGGGGGGCCTACAATGAGCAGTTCTTC. Translated: CASSQTSGGAYNEQFF.

This clonotype was found a few times. The chain combines TRBV7-9 with TRBJ2-2; TRBD2 agrees at 7 bases. From germline, CDR1 is SEHNR and CDR2 FQNEAQ (reference sequence). With V trimmed by 3 bases and J by 0 bases, 4 bases remained unmatched. This CDR3 region has 16 residues. The CDR3 loop reads CASSFISGANTGELFF. Here the CDR3 DNA reads TGTGCCAGCAGCTTTATAAGCGGGGCGAACACCGGGGAGCTGTTTTTT.

This clonotype was counted ten times or more. The V gene is TRBV10-3, the J gene TRBJ2-3, with a possible D match to TRBD2 (6 bases). In germline, CDR1 is ENHRY, CDR2 SYGVKD. CDR3 size: 13 residues. The germline V and J ends were trimmed by 7 bases and 6 bases, with 14 bases remaining between them. The CDR3 DNA reads TGTGCCATCAAGACTAGGGGCCGGGATACGCAGTATTTT. Translation: CAIKTRGRDTQYF.

About this clonotype itself: A read error may be the cause here, since a much bigger clone is one base away. The chain is built from TRBV3-1 and TRBJ2-3; tentative D call: TRBD1 (5 bases). The DNA end is more similar to TRBJ1-1, so the J call may be wrong. Germline loops: CDR1 LGHDT, CDR2 YNNKEL (reference sequence). The CDR3 spans 12 residues. The chain's CDR3 is CASSHSRDEAFF. In nucleotides, the CDR3 is TGTGCCAGCAGCCATTCCCGGGACGAAGCTTTCTTT.

The sample holds a few counts of this clonotype. The J gene is TRBJ2-1, the V gene TRBV20-1; TRBD2 matches at 7 bases. The length of the CDR3 is 16 residues. V lost 2 bases, J lost 0 bases, and 7 bases stayed unmatched. In germline, CDR1 is DFQATT, CDR2 SNEGSKA (reference sequence). The CDR3 DNA sequence: TGCAGTGCTAGACGCCTACTAGCGACCTCCTACAATGAGCAGTTCTTC. It is translated as CSARRLLATSYNEQFF.

In its sample, this clonotype was seen many times. The genes are TRBV6-7 and TRBJ2-7; perhaps D is TRBD1 or TRBD2 (5 bases each). TRBV6-7 falls under the ORF class, with uncertain function. The V gene lost 4 bases and the J gene lost 6 bases, with 19 bases spanning the gap. The CDR3 is 15 amino acids. The CDR3 region has the DNA TGTGCCAGCAGTTCTTCCCGGGACGGCACCTGCGAGCAGTACTTC. Protein: CASSSSRDGTCEQYF.

The sample holds many counts of this clonotype. V usage is TRBV7-6 and J usage is TRBJ2-1; a possible D gene is TRBD2 (7 bases). The V and J ends lost 5 bases and 4 bases respectively, with 18 bases between them. CDR3 size: 16 residues. Germline lookup yields CDR1 SGHVS and CDR2 FNYEAQ. This chain's CDR3 is CASSPLGGVLYNEQFF. The CDR3 region has the DNA TGTGCCAGCAGCCCTCTAGGGGGGGTACTTTACAATGAGCAGTTCTTC.

The V and J genes are TRBV3-1 and TRBJ2-3; maybe TRBD1 (5 bases). V shed 3 bases and J shed 10 bases, with 17 bases lying between them. Germline CDR1 is LGHDT and CDR2 is YNNKEL (reference sequence). There are 14 residues in the CDR3. The CDR3 region has the DNA TGTGCCAGCAGCCAGCCCACAGGAGCAATATCGCAGTATTTT. The encoded protein is CASSQPTGAISQYF.

This clonotype is deemed large. V is TRBV28 and J is TRBJ2-5, with 7 bases lining up with TRBD2. The length of the CDR3 is 16 residues. Germline-derived CDR1 and CDR2 are MDHEN and SYDVKM. Trimming at V came to 7 bases and at J to 2 bases, leaving 13 bases not matched to a gene. This CDR3 is CASTSADWRGQETQYF. CDR3 DNA: TGTGCCAGCACTTCTGCCGACTGGCGGGGGCAAGAGACCCAGTACTTC.

Ten or more counts support this clonotype. The chain is built from TRBV4-1 and TRBJ2-1; TRBD2 matches at 12 bases. This CDR3 contains 16 residues. Germline CDR1 reads MGHRA; CDR2 reads YSYEKL. V was pared by 0 bases and J by 8 bases, with 5 bases of the junction left unmatched. CDR3 amino acids: CASSQEGLAGGDEQFF. The CDR3 bases are TGCGCCAGCAGCCAAGAAGGGCTAGCGGGGGGGGATGAGCAGTTCTTC.

V gene TRBV7-2 combines with J gene TRBJ2-5; 7 nucleotides match TRBD1. Germline V gene sequence: CDR1 SGHTA, CDR2 FQGNSA. This CDR3 is built from 13 residues. Unmatched junction bases numbered 5, after V lost 4 bases and J lost 6 bases. The CDR3 DNA reads TGTGCCAGCAGCTCGACAGGGCGACAGACCCAGTACTTC. Translating gives CASSSTGRQTQYF. The complete variable domain, with remaining parts taken from reference TRBV7-2 and TRBJ2-5, reads GAGVSQSPSNKVTEKGKDVELRCDPISGHTALYWYRQSLGQGLEFLIYFQGNSAPDKSGLPSDRFSAERTGGSVSTLTIQRTQQEDSAVYLCASSSTGRQTQYFGPGTRLLVL.

This clonotype was picked up many times. The genes are TRBV28 and TRBJ1-1; D uncertain. The CDR3 contains 11 residues. Trimming cost V 3 bases and J 7 bases, with 6 bases left between them. Germline V gene sequence: CDR1 MDHEN, CDR2 SYDVKM. CDR3 coding DNA: TGTGCCAGCAGTTTGATGGATGAAGCTTTCTTT. The encoded protein is CASSLMDEAFF.

With respect to this clonotype: Possible read error: a much larger clone is one base away. This chain joins TRBV12-3 or TRBV12-4 and TRBJ2-1; 8 bases agree with TRBD1. The CDR3 loop spans 12 amino acids. The CDR3 region is CASQTGGNEKFF. Here the CDR3 DNA reads TGTGCCAGCCAAACAGGGGGGAATGAGAAGTTCTTC.

This clonotype was seen repeatedly, ten times or more. This chain links TRBV20-1 with TRBJ2-1; 12 bases fit TRBD2. V lost 5 bases and J lost 0; bases outside the gene matches: 8. In germline, CDR1 is DFQATT, CDR2 SNEGSKA (reference sequence). The CDR3 runs 17 residues. The CDR3 DNA is TGCAGTGCTTTGACTAGCGGGGGCCCGAGCTCCTACAATGAGCAGTTCTTC. It is translated as CSALTSGGPSSYNEQFF.

Notes on this clonotype: It may be a read error: a sequence one base away is much more abundant. This chain uses TRBV19 with TRBJ1-2; D is unclear. CDR3 length: 11 residues. The germline V gene encodes CDR1 LNHDA and CDR2 SQIVND (reference sequence). With 7 bases removed from V and 9 bases from J, the gap between germline ends came to 12 bases. The CDR3 DNA is TGTGCCAGTAATTTAAGGACCCGCTACACCTTC. Translated, it gives CASNLRTRYTF. Variable domain in full (rest from reference TRBV19 and TRBJ1-2): DGGITQSPKYLFRKEGQNVTLSCEQNLNHDAMYWYRQDPGQGLRLIYYSQIVNDFQKGDIAEGYSVSREKKESFPLTVTSAQKNPTAFYLCASNLRTRYTFGSGTRLTVV.

This clonotype was detected ten times or more. The chain uses TRBV7-9 and TRBJ1-2, with D maybe TRBD1 (5 bases). V lost 5 bases and J lost 7, with 14 bases in between. The CDR3 covers 13 residues. Germline V gene lookup returns CDR1 SEHNR and CDR2 FQNEAQ (reference sequence). CDR3 residues: CASSLRDESGYTF. DNA of the CDR3: TGTGCCAGCAGCCTCCGGGACGAAAGTGGCTACACCTTC.

Many counts were recorded for this clonotype. CDR3 nucleotide sequence: TGTGCCAGCACCCGAGGGGGACCCCTCCACTTT. This codes for CASTRGGPLHF. The V gene is TRBV25-1, the J gene TRBJ1-6; D possibly corresponds to TRBD1 (6 bases). The CDR3 runs 11 residues. Germline V CDR1 and CDR2: MGHDK, SYGVNS. Trimming left V 7 bases short and J 12 bases short, with 10 bases between. The entire variable domain, with the rest obtained from reference TRBV25-1 and TRBJ1-6, is as follows: EADIYQTPRYLVIGTGKKITLECSQTMGHDKMYWYQQDPGMELHLIHYSYGVNSTEKGDLSSESTVSRIRTEHFPLTLESARPSHTSQYLCASTRGGPLHFGNGTRLTVT.

A note on this clonotype: A much bigger clone sits one base away, suggesting this may be a read error. The chain links TRBV6-2 or TRBV6-3 to TRBJ2-1; TRBD2 matches 8 bases. The ends lost 2 bases at V and 9 bases at J; junction bases unmatched: 12. CDR3 length: 16 residues. The germline CDR1 and CDR2 sequences are MNHEY and SVGEGT. The CDR3 region has the DNA TGTGCCAGCAGTTACCGGGAACGGGGGGGCCCCCCTGAGCAGTTCTTC. It encodes CASSYRERGGPPEQFF.

This clonotype was counted many times. The V call is TRBV20-1, the J call TRBJ1-4; 7 bases match TRBD1. The CDR3 is made up of 14 amino acids. Looked up from germline, CDR1 is DFQATT and CDR2 is SNEGSKA (reference sequence). Germline trimming cut 5 bases from V and 8 bases from J; bases unmatched to any gene: 11. This chain's CDR3 is CSARTRQGGEKLFF. In DNA form, the CDR3 reads TGCAGTGCTCGCACACGACAGGGTGGGGAAAAACTGTTTTTT.

This clonotype appeared once. J is TRBJ2-7 and V is TRBV29-1; D unclear. The CDR3 is made up of 12 amino acids. Per germline, CDR1 SQVTM and CDR2 ANQGSEA. V shed 2 bases and J shed 3 bases, with 8 bases lying between them. The DNA for the CDR3 is TGCAGCGTTGAAAGGAACAGCTACGAGCAGTACTTC. As protein: CSVERNSYEQYF.

In this sample, this clonotype turned up many times. The rearrangement joins TRBV19 to TRBJ1-2; 7 nucleotides align to TRBD1. The V gene end was trimmed by 7 bases and the J gene end by 6 bases; junction bases not matched to a gene: 8. This CDR3 is built from 13 residues. CDR1 is LNHDA and CDR2 is SQIVND in the germline V gene (reference sequence). The CDR3 DNA reads TGTGCCAGTAAGGAGCAGGGGGTAGATGGCTACACCTTC. It is translated as CASKEQGVDGYTF.

A note on this clonotype: A much larger clone is a single base away; this may be a read error. The genes are TRBV7-2 and TRBJ2-5; unclear D gene. The CDR3 covers 12 residues. CDR1 is SGHTA, CDR2 FQGNSA, per germline. The CDR3 region is CAGSLDSETQYF. CDR3 sequence (DNA): TGTGCCGGCAGCTTAGATTCGGAGACCCAGTACTTC.